The 25 T cell receptor beta chains in this list originate from one sample, sequenced in a study of T cells in women clearing cervical HPV infection. Assay used: immunoSEQ multiplex PCR; TCRdb lists only in-frame clones, some missing. The specimen's table records under 45,000 clones. Specimen: blood buffy coat. These receptor sequences come from a woman between 18 and 69 years old with a cervical HPV16 infection that either progressed to CIN3+ or cleared (not recorded which).

On this clone: The read ends 3 residues before the CDR3 terminus; that terminus is restored from the germline J gene. This chain connects TRBV18 to TRBJ1-1; tentatively, D is TRBD1 (6 bases). V was cut by 3 bases and J by 2 bases, with 10 bases left in between. The CDR3 totals 14 residues. CDR1 is KGHSH, CDR2 LQKENI, per germline. The CDR3 DNA, read in part, is TGTGCCAGCTCACCTCAGGACAGAAACACTGAA. Encoded protein: CASSPQDRNTE. The full CDR3 protein reads CASSPQDRNTEAFF. Filled out from reference TRBV18 and TRBJ1-1, the complete variable domain reads NAGVMQNPRHLVRRRGQEARLRCSPMKGHSHVYWYRQLPEEGLKFMVYLQKENIIDESGMPKERFSAEFPKEGPSILRIQQVVRGDSAAYFCASSPQDRNTEAFFGQGTRLTVV.

Concerning this clone itself: The sequence runs out 3 residues before the end of the CDR3; the remainder is reconstructed from the germline J gene. The V and J genes are TRBV5-1 and TRBJ1-2; D perhaps matches TRBD1 (6 bases). This CDR3 is built from 14 residues. Germline V gene sequence: CDR1 SGHRS, CDR2 YFSETQ. The DNA read from the CDR3 is TGCGCCAGCAGCCCAGACAGCCCGAGGGGGGGC. Translated, it gives CASSPDSPRGG. The entire CDR3 sequence reads CASSPDSPRGGYTF.

Turning to this clone: The read terminates 3 residues ahead of where the CDR3 ends, so the germline J gene completes it. The V and J genes are TRBV20-1 and TRBJ2-7; 12 nucleotides align to TRBD2. In germline, CDR1 is DFQATT, CDR2 SNEGSKA (reference sequence). The CDR3 sequence is 16 residues long. Losses at the gene ends were 1 base for V and 1 base for J; bases not matched to a gene: 5. The CDR3: CSARGTSGRTSYEQYF. The part of the CDR3 DNA that was read is TGCAGTGCTAGAGGTACTAGCGGGAGGACTTCCTACGAG.

Turning to this clone: The CDR3 goes on 3 residues after the read ends, and that part is filled in from the germline J gene. The chain is built from TRBV29-1 and TRBJ2-3, with D perhaps matching TRBD2 (6 bases). Germline loops: CDR1 SQVTM, CDR2 ANQGSEA. CDR3 size: 12 residues. Trimming took 4 bases from V and 6 from J, leaving 11 bases between them. CDR3 sequence reads: CSVGGTPDTQYF. The part of the CDR3 DNA that was read is TGCAGCGTTGGAGGGACTCCGGATACG.

Incomplete CDR3 DNA: TGTGCCAGCTCCCTCCCCGGGACAGGGTCGGGTGAG. Translating it yields CASSLPGTGSGE. The full CDR3 reads CASSLPGTGSGEQFF. V usage is TRBV18 and J usage is TRBJ2-1, with 9 nucleotides matching TRBD1. The sequenced fragment ends 3 residues before the CDR3 boundary, so the rest is inferred from the germline J gene. After removal of 6 bases from V and 9 bases from J, the junction contained 12 bases not matched to a gene. Looked up from germline, CDR1 is KGHSH and CDR2 is LQKENI. CDR3 length: 15 amino acids.

Concerning this clone itself: The CDR3 end lies 3 residues beyond the end of the read and is filled in from the germline J gene. The rearrangement links TRBV19 to TRBJ2-2, with a weak D call TRBD2 (5 bases). Germline loops: CDR1 LNHDA, CDR2 SQIVND (reference sequence). CDR3 length equals 16 residues. Trimming took 3 bases from V and 1 from J, leaving 12 bases between them. The CDR3 reads CASSMYGGQNTGELFF. The DNA read from the CDR3 is TGTGCCAGTAGTATGTATGGCGGGCAGAACACCGGGGAG.

In regard to this clone: The read gets to within 3 residues of the CDR3 end, and the germline J gene fills in the rest. The V call is TRBV5-1, the J call TRBJ2-1; the match to TRBD1 covers 11 bases. The junction had 5 bases not matched to a gene; V was cut back by 4 bases and J by 5 bases. Germline CDR1 and CDR2: SGHRS and YFSETQ. The CDR3 has 15 residues. CDR3 DNA, as far as it was read: TGCGCCAGCAGCGTGGGACAGGGGGGGGACAATGAG. It codes for CASSVGQGGDNE. Given in full, the CDR3 is CASSVGQGGDNEQFF.

Details on this clone: The read terminates 3 residues before the CDR3 end, so the remaining end is supplied by the germline J gene. This chain links TRBV7-9 with TRBJ2-7, with no clear D. CDR1 SEHNR and CDR2 FQNEAQ come from the germline V gene (reference sequence). Trimming removed 1 base at V and 0 bases at J, with 7 bases between. The CDR3 runs to 14 residues. CDR3 DNA (partial): TGTGCCAGCAGCTTAGGTGGCACCTCCTACGAG. Its protein product is CASSLGGTSYE. The whole CDR3 sequence reads CASSLGGTSYEQYF.

Comments on this clone: The read stops 3 residues short of the end of the CDR3; the missing end is completed from the germline J gene. J is TRBJ1-1 and V is TRBV2; TRBD1 is a possible D gene (5 bases). Germline V CDR1 and CDR2: SNHLY, FYNNEI. The V gene lost 7 bases and the J gene lost 1 base, with 10 bases spanning the gap. CDR3 length equals 13 residues. The chain's CDR3 is CASTLQGNTEAFF. The part of the CDR3 DNA that was read is TGTGCCAGCACGTTGCAGGGGAACACTGAA.

Note on this clone: The observed sequence ends 3 residues before the CDR3 terminus, with the missing tail filled in from the germline J gene. The chain joins TRBV5-4 to TRBJ1-2; 8 nucleotides align to TRBD1. Germline V gene sequence: CDR1 SGHNT, CDR2 YYREEE (reference sequence). V dropped 1 base and J dropped 5; count of bases not matched to a gene: 4. The CDR3 is made up of 14 amino acids. This chain's CDR3 is CASSLQGAGYGYTF. The CDR3 DNA, read in part, is TGTGCCAGCAGCTTGCAGGGGGCTGGGTATGGC.

In terms of frequency, this clone is medium-sized (0.01 to 0.1%). CDR3 in amino acids: CSARDLATSTDTQYF. Partial CDR3 DNA: TGCAGTGCAAGGGATCTAGCTACTAGCACAGATACG. The genes are TRBV20-1 and TRBJ2-3; D is perhaps TRBD2 (5 bases). Read sequence stops 3 residues before the CDR3 end, and the germline J gene provides the missing end. V lost 6 bases and J lost 0, with 16 bases in between. This CDR3 has 15 residues. The V gene's germline CDR1 is DFQATT and CDR2 SNEGSKA (reference sequence).

As regards this clone: The read terminates 3 residues before the CDR3 end, so the remaining end is supplied by the germline J gene. The J gene is TRBJ2-1, the V gene TRBV5-1; 8 nucleotides line up with TRBD2. The germline V gene encodes CDR1 SGHRS and CDR2 YFSETQ. This CDR3 comprises 15 residues. J was trimmed by 6 bases and V by 4 bases; bases with no gene match: 9. Partial CDR3 DNA: TGCGCCAGCAGCGTCTTCAGCGGGAGTAGCAATGAG. This codes for CASSVFSGSSNE. The entire CDR3 is CASSVFSGSSNEQFF.

Partial CDR3 DNA: TGTGCCAGCAGCCCTGGGACTTCTGGAAACACC. It yields the protein CASSPGTSGNT. The whole CDR3 protein is CASSPGTSGNTIYF. The gene calls are TRBV7-6 and TRBJ1-3; a weak D match, TRBD1 (5 bases). The read is 3 residues too short to cover the CDR3 end, so that end is filled in from the germline J gene. Trimming stripped 5 bases from V and 1 base from J, with 9 bases between. CDR1 is SGHVS and CDR2 is FNYEAQ in the germline V gene. The CDR3 is 14 amino acids.

For this clone: The CDR3 is cut off 3 residues early in the read; its end comes from the germline J gene. The V and J genes are TRBV14 and TRBJ1-3; maybe TRBD1 (5 bases). Germline assignment: CDR1 SGHDN and CDR2 FVKESK. Trimming shortened V by 4 bases and J by 2 bases, and 18 bases separated the two germline ends. This CDR3 spans 17 amino acids. The sequenced part of the CDR3 DNA is TGTGCCAGCAGCCTTTATGAGGGGAGGAATACTGGAAACACC. It yields the protein CASSLYEGRNTGNT. The entire CDR3 protein is CASSLYEGRNTGNTIYF.

About this clone itself: The read halts 3 residues ahead of the CDR3 end, with the missing end drawn from the germline J gene. The chain employs TRBV7-3 and TRBJ2-2, with D tentatively TRBD1 (6 bases). V lost 7 bases and J 6 bases, leaving 24 bases between the germline ends. From germline, CDR1 is SGHTA and CDR2 FQGTGA. The CDR3 is 17 amino acids. CDR3 in amino acids: CASKQGPGTPVPGELFF. The CDR3 DNA, read in part, is TGTGCCAGCAAACAAGGACCCGGGACACCTGTTCCCGGGGAG.

About this clone itself: The CDR3 is cut off 3 residues early in the read; its end comes from the germline J gene. The gene calls are TRBV20-1 and TRBJ2-3; TRBD2 might be the D (6 bases). CDR3 length: 15 amino acids. The germline V gene encodes CDR1 DFQATT and CDR2 SNEGSKA (reference sequence). Trimming left V 1 base short and J 1 base short, with 12 bases between. The CDR3 DNA, read in part, is TGCAGTGCTAGAGGCCAGGGCGGGGGCACAGATACG. Translated, it gives CSARGQGGGTDT. The full CDR3 is CSARGQGGGTDTQYF.

The CDR3 DNA, read in part, is TGTGCCATCAGTCCCGGCGGCGGGTTGGGCACAGATACG. This gives the protein CAISPGGGLGTDT. The full CDR3 protein is CAISPGGGLGTDTQYF. V is TRBV10-3 and J is TRBJ2-3; the D gene is possibly TRBD2 (5 bases). The read terminates 3 residues ahead of where the CDR3 ends, so the germline J gene completes it. From germline, CDR1 is ENHRY and CDR2 SYGVKD. CDR3 length equals 16 residues. V dropped 5 bases and J dropped 1 base, with 16 bases sitting between them.

About this clone: The CDR3 end is not reached by the read, which stops 3 residues before it; the germline J gene fills it in. V usage is TRBV20-1 and J usage is TRBJ2-3; TRBD1 might be the D (5 bases). CDR1 is DFQATT and CDR2 is SNEGSKA in the germline V gene (reference sequence). There are 18 residues in the CDR3. The CDR3 loop reads CSARDLRGRERSNQPQYF. CDR3 bases read: TGCAGTGCTAGAGATTTAAGGGGCAGGGAAAGGAGCAATCAGCCG.

Remarks on this clone: The CDR3 end lies 3 residues beyond the end of the read and is filled in from the germline J gene. The chain employs TRBV20-1 and TRBJ2-3; 9 positions match TRBD2. The CDR3 is made up of 16 amino acids. The V gene end was trimmed by 6 bases and the J gene end by 5 bases; junction bases not matched to a gene: 15. Germline V lookup: CDR1 DFQATT, CDR2 SNEGSKA (reference sequence). The part of the CDR3 DNA that was read is TGCAGTGCCCCCGGGGGTGGCGGGGGGGCCGGAGATACG. Its translation: CSAPGGGGGAGDT. In full, the CDR3 reads CSAPGGGGGAGDTQYF.

Notes on this clone: The read gets to within 3 residues of the CDR3 end, and the germline J gene fills in the rest. This chain joins TRBV19 and TRBJ1-2, with D uncertain. Germline assignment: CDR1 LNHDA and CDR2 SQIVND (reference sequence). The CDR3 runs to 16 residues. The part of the CDR3 DNA that was read is TGTGCCAGTAGTATCCCAACCCCTAGCTCCTACAATGAC. This translates into CASSIPTPSSYND. The complete CDR3 sequence is CASSIPTPSSYNDYTF.

To note about this clone: The read ends 3 residues shy of where the CDR3 ends; the end is completed using the germline J gene. The gene calls are TRBV20-1 and TRBJ2-1; D may be TRBD1 (6 bases). V was clipped by 3 bases and J by 7 bases, with 13 bases between them. CDR1 DFQATT and CDR2 SNEGSKA come from the germline V gene (reference sequence). This CDR3 comprises 13 residues. The covered CDR3 bases are TGCAGTGCTAGGTCGGGACAAACGAATGAG. Protein product: CSARSGQTNE. The entire CDR3 protein is CSARSGQTNEQFF.

About this clone: The read terminates 3 residues ahead of where the CDR3 ends, so the germline J gene completes it. This rearrangement joins TRBV12-3 or TRBV12-4 to TRBJ2-1, with TRBD1 matching 9 bases. With V trimmed by 4 bases and J by 9 bases, 7 bases remained unmatched. This CDR3 is built from 14 residues. Incomplete CDR3 DNA: TGTGCCAGCAGTTCCGGGACAGGGTTTGGTGAG. This gives the protein CASSSGTGFGE. In full, the CDR3 is CASSSGTGFGEQFF.

Concerning this clone itself: The CDR3 extends 3 residues past the end of the read, so its final part is completed from the germline J gene. The chain links TRBV5-4 to TRBJ1-6; D is possibly TRBD1 (5 bases). The V gene's germline CDR1 is SGHNT and CDR2 YYREEE (reference sequence). This CDR3 has 14 amino acids. Between the trimmed V and J ends, which lost 0 bases and 7 bases, there was a span of 8 bases. The CDR3 spells CASSLGGRNSPLHF. The part of the CDR3 DNA that was read is TGTGCCAGCAGCTTGGGGGGCAGGAATTCACCC.

Comments on this clone: The read finishes 3 residues shy of the CDR3 end, and the germline J gene is used to complete it. The genes are TRBV20-1 and TRBJ2-1; a possible D gene is TRBD1 (6 bases). Germline V gene sequence: CDR1 DFQATT, CDR2 SNEGSKA (reference sequence). Trimming shortened V by 2 bases and J by 9 bases, and 14 bases separated the two germline ends. The CDR3 is made up of 13 amino acids. The CDR3 sequence is CSARIGEGGEQFF. CDR3 DNA (partial): TGCAGTGCTAGAATTGGGGAAGGGGGTGAG.

Turning to this clone: The read ends 3 residues early relative to the CDR3; the germline J gene fills the gap. The genes are TRBV27 and TRBJ2-2; 8 bases map to TRBD2. The CDR3 is made up of 17 amino acids. The V and J ends lost 1 base and 3 bases, in that order; junction bases with no gene match: 7. Per germline, CDR1 MNHEY and CDR2 SMNVEV (reference sequence). The sequenced CDR3 bases are TGTGCCAGCAGTTTATTCGGGGGGGGTAGGGACACCGGGGAG. This translates into CASSLFGGGRDTGE. The whole CDR3 reads CASSLFGGGRDTGELFF.